This T cell receptor beta chain was sequenced in a study of cytomegalovirus exposure and HLA in healthy donors. Study conclusions and caveats: Later on, a genetic analysis was performed. It linked a missense variant in DCLRE1C with V- and J-gene trimming of TCR beta. Several top significant clusters appeared, in a later analysis, to be linked to common viral pathogens. Earlier analysis looked at TCR beta V segments, and most were productive about 87% or about 30% of the time.

This clone was detected a few times. The target antigen is unknown. Germline values: CDR1 SEHNR, CDR2 FQNEAQ (reference sequence). Losses at the gene ends were 5 bases for V and 4 bases for J; bases not matched to a gene: 6. The CDR3 covers 15 residues. PCR was performed using 60 Vbeta and 13 Jbeta primers. Data came from immunoSEQ multiplex PCR; TCRdb stores just in-frame clones and leaves some out. The sample contains about 130,000 clones, over 65% of which appear only once. Sequenced: PBMCs. The J gene is TRBJ1-3, the V gene TRBV7-9, with 9 bases matching TRBD1. This receptor was taken from a man between 18 and 29 years old in good health and CMV-seropositive. CDR3 in amino acids: CASSGDRVLGNTIYF. The CDR3 DNA follows: TGTGCCAGCAGCGGGGACAGGGTGCTAGGAAACACCATATATTTT.